The present T cell receptor beta chain was sequenced within a study of T cells in Graves' hyperthyroidism and ophthalmopathy. Across the study: Specimen type is peripheral blood, collected at initial diagnosis prior to any treatment.

This clonotype was seen only a few times. The target antigen is unknown. RNA transcripts served as the template for amplifying TCR beta CDR3 regions. The TCR CDR3 first-round RT-PCR relied on the HTBI primer set. TCRdb independently ran MiXCR on the multiplex PCR reads; one entry per CDR3 protein. The sample yields 360,000 or so distinct CDR3 sequences, 18% seen once. The CDR3 has 18 amino acids. V lost 9 bases and J 1 base, leaving 27 bases between the germline ends. The germline gives CDR1 LNHDA, CDR2 SQIVND (reference sequence). Study-level results: Ophthalmopathy was told apart from stable hyperthyroidism by a 13 V-J model. Peripheral blood also featured most of the thyroid clonotypes expanded above 0.001.

The J gene is TRBJ1-1, the V gene TRBV19; maybe TRBD1 (5 bases). The sequence was collected from a woman between 40 and 50 years old with Graves' ophthalmopathy. The sequencing input was blood. CDR3 nucleotide sequence: TGTGCCAGCTCTTTCGCTCTGGAGGGGTCGGTCGAGAACACTGAAGCTTTCTTT. Translation: CASSFALEGSVENTEAFF.